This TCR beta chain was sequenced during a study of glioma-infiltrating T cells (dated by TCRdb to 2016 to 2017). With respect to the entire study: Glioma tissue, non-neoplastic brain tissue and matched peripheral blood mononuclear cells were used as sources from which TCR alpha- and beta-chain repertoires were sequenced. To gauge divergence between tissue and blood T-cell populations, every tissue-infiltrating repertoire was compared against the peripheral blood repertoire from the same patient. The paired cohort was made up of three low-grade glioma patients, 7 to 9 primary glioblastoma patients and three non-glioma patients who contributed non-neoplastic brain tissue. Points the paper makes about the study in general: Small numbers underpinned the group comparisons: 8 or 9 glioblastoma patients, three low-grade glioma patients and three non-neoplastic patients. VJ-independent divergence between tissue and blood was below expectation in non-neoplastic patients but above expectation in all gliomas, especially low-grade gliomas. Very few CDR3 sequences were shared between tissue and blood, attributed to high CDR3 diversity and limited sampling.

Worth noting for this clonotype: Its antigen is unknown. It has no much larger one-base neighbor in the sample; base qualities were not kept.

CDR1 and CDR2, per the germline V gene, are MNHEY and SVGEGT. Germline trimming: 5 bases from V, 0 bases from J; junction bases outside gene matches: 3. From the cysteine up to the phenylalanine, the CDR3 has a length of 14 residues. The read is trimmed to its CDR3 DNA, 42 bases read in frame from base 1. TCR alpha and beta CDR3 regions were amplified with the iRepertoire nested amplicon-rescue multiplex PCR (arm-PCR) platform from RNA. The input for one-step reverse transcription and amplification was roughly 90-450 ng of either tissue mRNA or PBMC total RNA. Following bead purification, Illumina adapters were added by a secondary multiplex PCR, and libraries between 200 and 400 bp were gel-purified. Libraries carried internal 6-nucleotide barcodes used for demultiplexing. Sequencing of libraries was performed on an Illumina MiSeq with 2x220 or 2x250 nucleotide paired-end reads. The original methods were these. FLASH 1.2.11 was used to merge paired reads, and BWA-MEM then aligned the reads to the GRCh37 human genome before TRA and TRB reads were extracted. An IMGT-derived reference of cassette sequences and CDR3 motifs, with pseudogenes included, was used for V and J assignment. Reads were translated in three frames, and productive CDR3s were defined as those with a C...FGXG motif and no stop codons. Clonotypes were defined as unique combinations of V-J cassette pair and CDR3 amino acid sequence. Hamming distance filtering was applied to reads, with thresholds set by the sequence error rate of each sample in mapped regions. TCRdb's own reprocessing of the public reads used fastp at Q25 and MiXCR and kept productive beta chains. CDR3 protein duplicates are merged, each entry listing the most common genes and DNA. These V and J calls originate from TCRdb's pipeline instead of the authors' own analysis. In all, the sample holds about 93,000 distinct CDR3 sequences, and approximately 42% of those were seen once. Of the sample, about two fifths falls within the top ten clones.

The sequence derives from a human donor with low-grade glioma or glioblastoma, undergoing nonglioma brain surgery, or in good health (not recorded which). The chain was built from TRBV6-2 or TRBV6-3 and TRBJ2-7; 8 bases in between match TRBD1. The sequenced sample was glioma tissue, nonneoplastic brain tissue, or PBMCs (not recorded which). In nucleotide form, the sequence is TGTGCCAGCAGTAGGACAGGGAGCTCCTACGAGCAGTACTTC. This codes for CASSRTGSSYEQYF.